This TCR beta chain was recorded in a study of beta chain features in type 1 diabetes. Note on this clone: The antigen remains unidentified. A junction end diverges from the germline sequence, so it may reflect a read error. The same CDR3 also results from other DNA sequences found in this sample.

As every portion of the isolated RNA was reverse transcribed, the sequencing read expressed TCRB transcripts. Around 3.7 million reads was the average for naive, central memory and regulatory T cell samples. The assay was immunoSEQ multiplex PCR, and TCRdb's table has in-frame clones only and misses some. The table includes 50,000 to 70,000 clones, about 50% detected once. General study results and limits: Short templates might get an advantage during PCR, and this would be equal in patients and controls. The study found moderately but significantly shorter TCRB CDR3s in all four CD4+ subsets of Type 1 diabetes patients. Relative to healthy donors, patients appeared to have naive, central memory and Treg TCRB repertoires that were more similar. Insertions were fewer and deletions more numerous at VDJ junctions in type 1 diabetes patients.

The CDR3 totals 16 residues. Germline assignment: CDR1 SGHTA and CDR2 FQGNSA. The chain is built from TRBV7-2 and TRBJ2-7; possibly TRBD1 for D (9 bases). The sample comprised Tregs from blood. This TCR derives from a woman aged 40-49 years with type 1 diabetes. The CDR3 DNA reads TGCGCCAGCAGCCCACCCGGGAGGGACAGGGACTACGAGCAGTACTTC. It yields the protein CASSPPGRDRDYEQYF.